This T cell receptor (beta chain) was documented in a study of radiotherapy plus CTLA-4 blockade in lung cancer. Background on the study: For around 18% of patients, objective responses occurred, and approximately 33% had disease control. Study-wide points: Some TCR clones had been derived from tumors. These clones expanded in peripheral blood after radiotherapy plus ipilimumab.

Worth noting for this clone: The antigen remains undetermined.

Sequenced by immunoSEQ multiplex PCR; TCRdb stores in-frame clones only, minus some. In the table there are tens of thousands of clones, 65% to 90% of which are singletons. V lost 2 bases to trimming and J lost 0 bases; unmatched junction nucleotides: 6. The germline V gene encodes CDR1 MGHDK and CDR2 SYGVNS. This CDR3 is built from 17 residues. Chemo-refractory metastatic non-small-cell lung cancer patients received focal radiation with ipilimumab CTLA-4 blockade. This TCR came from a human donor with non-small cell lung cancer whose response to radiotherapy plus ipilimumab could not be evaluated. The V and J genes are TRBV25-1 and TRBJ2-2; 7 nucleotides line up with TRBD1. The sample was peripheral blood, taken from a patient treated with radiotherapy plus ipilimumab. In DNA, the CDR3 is TGTGCCAGCAGTGAACCTCACAGGGGCACGAACACCGGGGAGCTGTTTTTT. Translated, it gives CASSEPHRGTNTGELFF.